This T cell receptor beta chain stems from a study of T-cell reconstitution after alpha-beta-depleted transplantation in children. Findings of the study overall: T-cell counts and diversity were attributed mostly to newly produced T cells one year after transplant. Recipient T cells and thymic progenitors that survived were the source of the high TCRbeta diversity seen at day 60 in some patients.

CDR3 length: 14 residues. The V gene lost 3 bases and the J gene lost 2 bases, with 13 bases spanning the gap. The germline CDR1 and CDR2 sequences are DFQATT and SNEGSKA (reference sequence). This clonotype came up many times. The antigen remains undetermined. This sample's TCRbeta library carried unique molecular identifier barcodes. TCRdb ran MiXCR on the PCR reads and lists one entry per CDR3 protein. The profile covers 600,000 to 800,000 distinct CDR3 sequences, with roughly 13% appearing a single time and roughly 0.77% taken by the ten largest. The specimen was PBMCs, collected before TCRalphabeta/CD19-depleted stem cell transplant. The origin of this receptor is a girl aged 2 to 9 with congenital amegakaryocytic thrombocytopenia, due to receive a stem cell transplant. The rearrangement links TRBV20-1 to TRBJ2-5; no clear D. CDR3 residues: CSARYDPAQETQYF. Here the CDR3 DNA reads TGCAGTGCTAGGTACGATCCTGCGCAAGAGACCCAGTACTTC.